The present entry profiles one T cell receptor (beta chain) with its context. These data are taken from a study of blood T cell repertoires in COVID-19. Libraries were prepared by immunoSEQ multiplex PCR; TCRdb keeps only in-frame clonotypes and omits some of them. This table holds 25,000 to 35,000 clones, roughly 88% found once. Germline V CDR1 and CDR2: LNHDA, SQIVND (reference sequence). The CDR3 totals 13 residues. The V and J ends lost 5 bases and 1 base respectively, with 8 bases between them. The sequence derives from a human donor in a cohort sampled during active COVID-19. The sequencing sample was made of peripheral blood. The chain has TRBV19 and TRBJ1-1; D possibly corresponds to TRBD1 (5 bases). CDR3 DNA: TGTGCCAGTAGTTTTACAGGGAACACTGAAGCTTTCTTT. Residues: CASSFTGNTEAFF. The variable domain in full, with the rest retrieved from reference TRBV19 and TRBJ1-1, is DGGITQSPKYLFRKEGQNVTLSCEQNLNHDAMYWYRQDPGQGLRLIYYSQIVNDFQKGDIAEGYSVSREKKESFPLTVTSAQKNPTAFYLCASSFTGNTEAFFGQGTRLTVV.